This T cell receptor beta chain was captured in a study of T cells of healthy individuals. TCRdb reprocessed the 5' RACE reads via MiXCR and lists one record per CDR3 protein. The repertoire holds about 96,000 distinct CDR3 sequences, with approximately 16% as singletons. The germline CDR1 and CDR2 sequences are KGHDR and SFDVKD. Trimming stripped 5 bases from V and 3 bases from J, with 11 bases between. The CDR3 has 14 amino acids. This chain links TRBV24-1 with TRBJ2-3; D gene ambiguous. The TCR was taken from a human donor in good health. The CDR3 sequence: CATSVPGLTDTQYF. The CDR3 region has the DNA TGTGCCACCAGTGTACCAGGTCTGACAGATACGCAGTATTTT.